One sample yielded the 27 T cell receptor beta chains listed below, sequenced in a study of cytomegalovirus exposure and HLA in healthy donors. The PCR was carried out with 60 Vbeta primers and 13 Jbeta primers. Produced via immunoSEQ multiplex PCR; TCRdb's table is partial and in-frame only. This sample has about 83,000 clones, with more than 80% found just once. The material sequenced was PBMCs. The receptors were sampled from a woman in her 30s in good health and CMV-seronegative.

This clone has only one observation. The chain has TRBV5-1 and TRBJ2-3, with D perhaps matching TRBD1 (6 bases). Between the trimmed V and J ends, which lost 0 bases and 3 bases, there was a span of 14 bases. CDR1 is SGHRS and CDR2 is YFSETQ in the germline V gene. The CDR3 is made up of 16 amino acids. CDR3 DNA: TGCGCCAGCAGCTTGGGGGGGCTGTCCGTGACAGATACGCAGTATTTT. This encodes CASSLGGLSVTDTQYF.

The chain joins TRBV15 to TRBJ2-1; 9 bases are shared with TRBD1. The junction had 2 bases not matched to a gene; V was cut back by 1 base and J by 4 bases. Germline V lookup: CDR1 LNHNV, CDR2 YYDKDF (reference sequence). The CDR3 covers 15 residues. The CDR3 is CATSRVGTGYNEQFF. CDR3 DNA sequence: TGTGCCACCAGCAGAGTGGGGACAGGGTACAATGAGCAGTTCTTC.

In its sample, this clone was seen a few times. This CDR3 reads CASSLYNSYNEQFF. The CDR3 DNA is TGCGCCAGCAGCTTGTACAATTCCTACAATGAGCAGTTCTTC. The chain links TRBV5-1 to TRBJ2-1; D unresolved. V lost 1 base and J lost 1, with 6 bases in between. The germline V gene encodes CDR1 SGHRS and CDR2 YFSETQ. This CDR3 contains 14 residues.

A single count supports this clone. This chain uses TRBV6-5 with TRBJ2-7, with 9 bases identical to TRBD1. The junction had 10 bases not matched to a gene; V was cut back by 7 bases and J by 6 bases. The CDR3 runs to 14 residues. Germline CDR1 MNHEY, CDR2 SVGAGI. The CDR3 region is CASTQTGGAGEQYF. CDR3 coding DNA: TGTGCCAGCACCCAGACAGGGGGAGCGGGCGAGCAGTACTTC.

This chain connects TRBV27 to TRBJ2-7, with 11 nucleotides matching TRBD2. CDR3 length: 15 residues. V shed 5 bases, J shed 6 bases, and the junction held 9 bases outside the gene matches. From germline, CDR1 is MNHEY and CDR2 SMNVEV (reference sequence). The CDR3 spells CASSPLTSGRGEQYF. CDR3 nucleotides: TGTGCCAGCAGTCCCCTCACTAGCGGGAGAGGCGAGCAGTACTTC.

This clone was seen a few times. CDR3 in amino acids: CASSLEKTGFPLGANVLTF. The CDR3 DNA reads as TGCGCCAGCAGCTTGGAAAAGACAGGTTTCCCCCTCGGGGCCAACGTCCTGACTTTC. The chain has TRBV5-1 and TRBJ2-6; D possibly corresponds to TRBD1 (6 bases). This CDR3 contains 19 residues. V lost 0 bases and J 4 bases, leaving 20 bases between the germline ends. Germline CDR1 reads SGHRS; CDR2 reads YFSETQ.

The chain combines TRBV6-6 with TRBJ2-7; TRBD1 matches at 7 bases. Unmatched junction bases numbered 7, after V lost 2 bases and J lost 6 bases. This CDR3 is 14 amino acids long. The germline V gene encodes CDR1 MNHNY and CDR2 SVGAGI (reference sequence). Here the CDR3 reads CASSYRDSTGEQYF. Written as DNA, the CDR3 is TGTGCCAGCAGTTACCGGGACAGCACAGGCGAGCAGTACTTC.

The rearrangement uses TRBV15 and TRBJ2-3, with 8 bases lining up with TRBD2. Trimming at V came to 3 bases and at J to 2 bases, leaving 19 bases not matched to a gene. Germline V gene sequence: CDR1 LNHNV, CDR2 YYDKDF (reference sequence). CDR3 length: 20 residues. The CDR3 here is CATSRGTPRVTTSDTDTQYF. The CDR3 nucleotides are TGTGCCACCAGCAGGGGAACCCCCAGGGTAACGACTAGCGACACAGATACGCAGTATTTT.

The rearrangement links TRBV9 to TRBJ1-1; tentative D call: TRBD1 (5 bases). The germline gives CDR1 SGDLS, CDR2 YYNGEE. V dropped 3 bases and J dropped 7 bases, with 10 bases sitting between them. The CDR3 covers 12 residues. DNA of the CDR3: TGTGCCAGCAGCGATAGGGGCCGTGAAGCTTTCTTT. Translation gives CASSDRGREAFF.

The chain joins TRBV7-9 to TRBJ1-1; D uncertain. Trimming took off 8 bases at V and 1 base at J, with 14 bases between the two ends. The CDR3 length is 14 residues. Germline V gene lookup returns CDR1 SEHNR and CDR2 FQNEAQ (reference sequence). CDR3 residues: CASLRSPPNTEAFF. The CDR3 DNA follows: TGTGCCAGCTTAAGAAGCCCACCGAACACTGAAGCTTTCTTT.

The chain joins TRBV7-6 to TRBJ1-4, with D hard to call. V dropped 5 bases and J dropped 5 bases, with 12 bases sitting between them. The CDR3 consists of 14 residues. Germline CDR1 SGHVS, CDR2 FNYEAQ. Here the CDR3 DNA reads TGTGCCAGCAGCCAACCAGACGGGAATGAAAAACTGTTTTTT. Residues: CASSQPDGNEKLFF.

V gene TRBV28 combines with J gene TRBJ2-7, with TRBD1 matching 9 bases. This CDR3 is 15 amino acids long. V was clipped by 2 bases and J by 4 bases; unmatched bases: 6. Germline-derived CDR1 and CDR2 are MDHEN and SYDVKM. Here the CDR3 DNA reads TGTGCCAGCAGTTTAGGGACAGGGTGGGGGTACGAGCAGTACTTC. Amino acids: CASSLGTGWGYEQYF.

As DNA, the CDR3 is TGTGCCAGCGTCAAGGGACAGGGGGCCTACGAGCAGTACTTC. This codes for CASVKGQGAYEQYF. This rearrangement joins TRBV6-1 to TRBJ2-7; 11 nucleotides agree with TRBD1. This CDR3 is 14 amino acids long. The germline V gene has CDR1 MNHNS and CDR2 SASEGT. Trimming at V came to 8 bases and at J to 2 bases, leaving 5 bases not matched to a gene.

About this clone itself: Within the sample, other DNA sequences also encode this same CDR3. This chain connects TRBV6-5 to TRBJ2-7, with 13 bases identical to TRBD2. J was trimmed by 3 bases and V by 5 bases; bases with no gene match: 1. Germline V CDR1 and CDR2: MNHEY, SVGAGI. CDR3 size: 14 residues. In DNA, the CDR3 is TGTGCCAGCAGTCGGACTAGCGGGAGCTACGAGCAGTACTTC. Encoded protein: CASSRTSGSYEQYF.

The sample holds a few counts of this clone. The V and J genes are TRBV4-1 and TRBJ2-1, with TRBD2 matching over 7 bases. The V and J ends lost 2 bases and 7 bases, in that order; junction bases with no gene match: 8. CDR3 size: 15 residues. Germline lookup yields CDR1 MGHRA and CDR2 YSYEKL. The CDR3 bases are TGCGCCAGCAGCCAAAAGGACCTAGCGGAAAATGAGCAGTTCTTC. Its translation: CASSQKDLAENEQFF.

The chain has TRBV7-9 and TRBJ1-5; D perhaps matches TRBD1 (6 bases). V was clipped by 4 bases and J by 4 bases, with 11 bases between them. Germline V gives CDR1 SEHNR, CDR2 FQNEAQ (reference sequence). There are 14 residues in the CDR3. The CDR3 sequence is CASSSPTGNQPQHF. In nucleotides, the CDR3 is TGTGCCAGCAGCTCACCTACAGGGAATCAGCCCCAGCATTTT.

The chain couples TRBV27 to TRBJ1-1; D remains unclear. CDR1 and CDR2 from the germline V gene are MNHEY and SMNVEV (reference sequence). This CDR3 is built from 13 residues. V was trimmed by 5 bases and J by 3 bases, leaving 10 bases between them. The CDR3 region is CASSPLSDTEAFF. The CDR3 nucleotides read TGTGCCAGCAGTCCATTGTCGGACACTGAAGCTTTCTTT.

The chain combines TRBV7-2 with TRBJ1-5; D may be TRBD1 (5 bases). Germline assignment: CDR1 SGHTA and CDR2 FQGNSA. The CDR3 runs 16 residues. V lost 5 bases to trimming and J lost 4 bases, with 18 bases between them. CDR3 nucleotides: TGTGCCAGCAGCGCCCAGTCAGGGATTGGGAATCAGCCCCAGCATTTT. Its protein product is CASSAQSGIGNQPQHF.

V usage is TRBV27 and J usage is TRBJ2-1; 10 nucleotides agree with TRBD2. Germline CDR1 reads MNHEY; CDR2 reads SMNVEV (reference sequence). The CDR3 has 19 residues. Trimming cost V 3 bases and J 3 bases; bases outside gene matches: 14. The CDR3 is CASSLVGTSGMGFYNEQFF. DNA of the CDR3: TGTGCCAGCAGTTTGGTTGGCACTAGCGGGATGGGATTCTACAATGAGCAGTTCTTC.

The chain couples TRBV19 to TRBJ2-3, with 7 bases fitting TRBD1. J lost 2 bases, V lost 2 bases, and 7 bases had no gene match. This CDR3 is built from 16 residues. The germline CDR1 and CDR2 sequences are LNHDA and SQIVND (reference sequence). This chain's CDR3 is CASSIRGQEHTDTQYF. CDR3 coding DNA: TGTGCCAGTAGTATAAGAGGACAGGAACACACAGATACGCAGTATTTT.

This CDR3 is CASIRDLNTEAFF. Written as DNA, the CDR3 is TGTGCCAGCATCAGGGATTTGAACACTGAAGCTTTCTTT. The rearrangement uses TRBV10-3 and TRBJ1-1; maybe TRBD1 (5 bases). Trimming cost V 10 bases and J 0 bases, with 12 bases left between them. Germline lookup yields CDR1 ENHRY and CDR2 SYGVKD. There are 13 residues in the CDR3.

This chain uses TRBV18 with TRBJ1-4; D might be TRBD1 (6 bases). Trimming cost V 6 bases and J 9 bases, with 20 bases left between them. The CDR3 loop spans 15 amino acids. From germline, CDR1 is KGHSH and CDR2 LQKENI. In nucleotides, the CDR3 is TGTGCCAGCTCCCTCGGGCAGGGGACGACTCAAAAACTGTTTTTT. Protein product: CASSLGQGTTQKLFF.

The V and J genes are TRBV30 and TRBJ2-7; TRBD1 aligns across 8 bases. With V trimmed by 5 bases and J by 5 bases, 14 bases remained unmatched. Germline values: CDR1 GTSNPN, CDR2 SVGIG (reference sequence). The CDR3 is 15 amino acids. The CDR3 here is CAWGQGPMGLDEQYF. As DNA, the CDR3 is TGTGCCTGGGGACAGGGCCCGATGGGCCTCGACGAGCAGTACTTC. Full variable domain (outside the CDR3, taken from reference TRBV30 and TRBJ2-7): SQTIHQWPATLVQPVGSPLSLECTVEGTSNPNLYWYRQAAGRGLQLLFYSVGIGQISSEVPQNLSASRPQDRQFILSSKKLLLSDSGFYLCAWGQGPMGLDEQYFGPGTRLTVT.

This clone appeared a single time. The chain combines TRBV5-8 with TRBJ1-5, with D possibly being TRBD1 (6 bases). CDR1 and CDR2 from the germline V gene are SGHTS and YDEGEE. V gave up 4 bases and J gave up 1 base, with 9 bases separating them. The CDR3 has 14 amino acids. CDR3 in amino acids: CASSLGQSNQPQHF. CDR3 nucleotides: TGTGCCAGCAGCCTAGGACAGAGCAATCAGCCCCAGCATTTT.

This chain links TRBV6-6 with TRBJ1-2; D might be TRBD1 (6 bases). The CDR3 spans 15 residues. Trimming stripped 8 bases from V and 4 bases from J, with 20 bases between. Per germline, CDR1 MNHNY and CDR2 SVGAGI (reference sequence). The CDR3 spells CASRTGGGHGYGYTF. Here the CDR3 DNA reads TGTGCCAGCCGGACCGGTGGGGGACACGGCTATGGCTACACCTTC.

This chain uses TRBV6-5 with TRBJ1-1; tentative D call: TRBD1 (5 bases). Between the trimmed V and J ends, which lost 2 bases and 2 bases, there was a span of 6 bases. The CDR3 spans 13 residues. The germline gives CDR1 MNHEY, CDR2 SVGAGI. The CDR3 sequence: CASSYGTNTEAFF. In nucleotides, the CDR3 is TGTGCCAGCAGTTACGGGACTAACACTGAAGCTTTCTTT.

The V call is TRBV7-9, the J call TRBJ2-7, with D maybe TRBD1 (5 bases). The CDR3 has 14 amino acids. The ends were cut back, 4 bases at V and 6 bases at J, with 16 bases in the middle. CDR1 SEHNR and CDR2 FQNEAQ come from the germline V gene (reference sequence). This CDR3 reads CASSSTQGSGEQYF. CDR3 bases: TGTGCCAGCAGCTCCACTCAGGGTTCCGGCGAGCAGTACTTC. Filled out from reference TRBV7-9 and TRBJ2-7, the complete variable domain reads DTGVSQNPRHKITKRGQNVTFRCDPISEHNRLYWYRQTLGQGPEFLTYFQNEAQLEKSRLLSDRFSAERPKGSFSTLEIQRTEQGDSAMYLCASSSTQGSGEQYFGPGTRLTVT.